The present T cell receptor beta chain was sequenced within a study of cytomegalovirus exposure and HLA in healthy donors. The V gene end was trimmed by 5 bases and the J gene end by 9 bases; junction bases not matched to a gene: 10. CDR3 length: 15 amino acids. Germline V gives CDR1 SEHNR, CDR2 FQNEAQ (reference sequence). PCR primers comprised 60 Vbeta and 13 Jbeta primers. Here immunoSEQ multiplex PCR was the method, and the copy in TCRdb shows in-frame clones only, minus some. The sample has roughly 100,000 clones, about 70% seen once. This clone was picked up a small number of times. This receptor was taken from a man aged 25 to 40 in good health and CMV-seronegative. V usage is TRBV7-9 and J usage is TRBJ2-1; 10 bases fit TRBD2. Sequenced input: PBMCs. The CDR3 protein is CASSTRTSGRGEQFF. The CDR3 nucleotides read TGTGCCAGCAGCACAAGGACTAGCGGTCGCGGTGAGCAGTTCTTC.